This T cell receptor (beta chain) originates from a study of TIL therapy for anti-PD-1-resistant metastatic lung cancer. Study at large: Most patients had lung adenocarcinoma. Tumors carried a median approximately 1.6 non-synonymous mutations per megabase.

Time point defined: pre-treatment sample, taken before nivolumab and TIL therapy. Stage 4 NSCLC adults joined between late 2017 and 2020. This was the immunoSEQ v3 assay. Each library reached about 2 million read pairs, or roughly 5-6.5 million at deep level. Sequencing was performed with immunoSEQ multiplex PCR; in TCRdb, only in-frame clones are kept and a portion is missing. Found here are 55,000 to 60,000 clones, less than 75% of them singletons; the top ten hold about 2%. Germline V gives CDR1 MDHEN, CDR2 SYDVKM. The CDR3 has 13 residues. The V gene lost 6 bases and the J gene lost 2 bases, with 11 bases spanning the gap.

The sample here was blood, taken at baseline. The receptor comes from a person between 25 and 79 years old with non-small cell lung cancer. The chain uses TRBV28 and TRBJ2-7; possibly TRBD2 for D (6 bases). This CDR3 reads CASRRGLTYEQYF. The CDR3 DNA is TGTGCCAGCAGACGGGGGTTGACCTACGAGCAGTACTTC.